Given below is one T cell receptor (beta chain) in context. Its antigen is not known. Germline loops: CDR1 SGHAT, CDR2 FQNNGV. V lost 5 bases and J lost 2, with 15 bases in between. The CDR3 is 15 amino acids. Data came from immunoSEQ multiplex PCR; TCRdb stores just in-frame clones and leaves some out. The sample lists roughly 500,000 clones, 90% to 97% occurring once. Within Nashville, Tennessee resided all donors, each a Caucasian adult. Investigators divided CD4+ cells into CD45RA+ naive and CD45RA-negative memory subsets. This sample stems from a study of shared clonotypes between healthy human individuals. Regarding the study as a whole: Among four donors, roughly 5% of naive CD4 clonotypes were found in common.

The chain carries TRBV11-2 and TRBJ2-5, with D perhaps TRBD1 (5 bases). This TCR was sampled from a young woman in good health. The sample consisted of naive CD4+ T cells sorted from blood. Documented subset: CD45RA+ positively selected. This CDR3 is CASSPVPGSQETQYF. CDR3 bases: TGTGCCAGCAGCCCCGTGCCAGGGTCACAAGAGACCCAGTACTTC.